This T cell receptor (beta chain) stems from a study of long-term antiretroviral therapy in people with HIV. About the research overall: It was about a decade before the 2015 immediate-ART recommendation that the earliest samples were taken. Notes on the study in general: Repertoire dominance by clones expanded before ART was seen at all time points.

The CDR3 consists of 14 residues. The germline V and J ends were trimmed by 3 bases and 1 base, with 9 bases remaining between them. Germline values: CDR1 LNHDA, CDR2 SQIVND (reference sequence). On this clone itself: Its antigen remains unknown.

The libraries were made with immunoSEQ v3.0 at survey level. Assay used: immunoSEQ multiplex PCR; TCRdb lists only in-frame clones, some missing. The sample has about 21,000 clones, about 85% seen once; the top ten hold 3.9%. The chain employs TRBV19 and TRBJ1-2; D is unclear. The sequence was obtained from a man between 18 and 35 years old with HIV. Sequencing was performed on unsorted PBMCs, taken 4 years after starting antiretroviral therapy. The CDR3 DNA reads TGTGCCAGTAGTATTTCAACAGATAACTATGGCTACACCTTC. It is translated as CASSISTDNYGYTF.